This T cell receptor (beta chain) was retrieved from a study of patients and donors after allogeneic stem cell transplantation. This clonotype was detected only a few times. One entry per CDR3 protein results from TCRdb running MiXCR on the RT-PCR reads. The sample contains tens of thousands of distinct CDR3 sequences, 37% of which appear only once. V was clipped by 5 bases and J by 3 bases, with 7 bases between them. The germline V gene has CDR1 KGHDR and CDR2 SFDVKD. CDR3 size: 13 residues. The sequenced material came from blood, either unsorted or a sorted T cell fraction (not recorded which). The TCR was taken from a human donor who was either an allogeneic HSCT recipient or a stem cell or donor lymphocyte infusion donor (not recorded which). It is not recorded whose cells these are; they may come from a transplant donor. The chain combines TRBV24-1 with TRBJ1-5; no clear D gene. The CDR3 loop is CATSAGFNQPQHF. The DNA for the CDR3 is TGTGCCACCAGTGCAGGCTTCAATCAGCCCCAGCATTTT.